Presented here are 6 T cell receptor beta chains from one specimen sequenced in a study of CXCR3-negative and CXCR3-positive naive CD8 T cells. In preparing the TRB cDNA libraries, 5' RACE with UMI labels was used. TCRdb re-called the 5' RACE reads; every CDR3 protein appears as one record, without DNA. The table for this sample gives 100,000 to 150,000 distinct CDR3 sequences. The sequenced sample consisted of naive CXCR3- CD8+ T cells from blood. Regarding subset: CD45RO-CCR7+CD27+CD95- naive CD8+ T cells lacking CXCR3 (TNR3-). The receptors derive from a human donor in good health. Some clones in this sample may be carry-over from other donors' samples.

The chain is built from TRBV18 and TRBJ1-1; the D gene TCRdb calls, TRBD1, cannot be checked with no DNA. The CDR3 runs 13 residues. Germline assignment: CDR1 KGHSH and CDR2 LQKENI. The CDR3 here is CASSPIGTGEAFF.

V is TRBV23-1 and J is TRBJ2-7; there is no DNA to check the TCRdb D call of TRBD2. TRBV23-1 is filed as an ORF, its function uncertain. This CDR3 is built from 14 residues. This CDR3 is CASSQGRRYYEQYF.

The genes are TRBV7-9 and TRBJ2-7; TCRdb lists TRBD1, though no DNA is available to test this call. The CDR3 has 16 amino acids. The germline CDR1 and CDR2 sequences are SEHNR and FQNEAQ (reference sequence). CDR3: CASSSQTGTGMGEQYF.

This chain links TRBV4-1 with TRBJ1-5. Germline V gene sequence: CDR1 MGHRA, CDR2 YSYEKL. This CDR3 contains 14 residues. CDR3 in amino acids: CASSPGQRNQPQHF.

This rearrangement joins TRBV5-1 to TRBJ2-3; TCRdb selects TRBD2, and the lack of DNA leaves this call unchecked. The CDR3 spans 15 residues. Per germline, CDR1 SGHRS and CDR2 YFSETQ. CDR3 residues: CASSSLSGATDTQYF. Combining the CDR3 with reference TRBV5-1 and TRBJ2-3 gives the whole variable domain KAGVTQTPRYLIKTRGQQVTLSCSPISGHRSVSWYQQTPGQGLQFLFEYFSETQRNKGNFPGRFSGRQFSNSRSEMNVSTLELGDSALYLCASSSLSGATDTQYFGPGTRLTVL.

The chain has TRBV7-9 and TRBJ2-1; checking the TCRdb D call of TRBD1 is not possible without DNA. CDR1 SEHNR and CDR2 FQNEAQ come from the germline V gene (reference sequence). This CDR3 contains 16 residues. CDR3 region: CASSGRTDSSYNEQFF.